The next 7 T cell receptor beta chains were all read from a single sample in a study of human T cells and chemical hapten exposure. TCRdb re-derived calls from the RACE reads in MiXCR, one entry per CDR3 protein. The table has about 120,000 distinct CDR3 sequences, 13% seen once; the top ten hold 2.8%. Time point described: pre-sensitization, week 0. Treatment denoted: therapeutic diphenylcyclopropenone sensitization with weekly scalp DPC. Sequencing was performed on whole blood, taken in connection with sensitization to the hapten diphenylcyclopropenone (DPC). These receptors originate from a woman aged 18-29 years with alopecia areata. Some clones in this sample may be carry-over from other donors' samples.

This clonotype was seen many times. The V gene is TRBV11-2, the J gene TRBJ2-1; no clear D. CDR3 length equals 11 residues. The germline V and J ends were trimmed by 6 bases and 7 bases, with 7 bases remaining between them. Germline V gene lookup returns CDR1 SGHAT and CDR2 FQNNGV. DNA for the CDR3: TGTGCCAGCAGTCTAGGAAATGAGCAGTTCTTC. This translates into CASSLGNEQFF.

This clonotype was seen a handful of times. V usage is TRBV7-9 and J usage is TRBJ2-7; TRBD2 might be the D (5 bases). The CDR3 extends over 12 amino acids. V shed 2 bases and J shed 5 bases, with 7 bases lying between them. Per germline, CDR1 SEHNR and CDR2 FQNEAQ (reference sequence). The CDR3 bases are TGTGCCAGCAGCTTAACCGGGAACGAGCAGTACTTC. Translating gives CASSLTGNEQYF.

Only a few counts were recorded for this clonotype. CDR3 amino acids: CAWSPRREDGYTF. The CDR3 DNA sequence: TGTGCCTGGAGCCCGAGGCGGGAGGATGGCTACACCTTC. J is TRBJ1-2 and V is TRBV30; no reliable D call. From germline, CDR1 is GTSNPN and CDR2 SVGIG (reference sequence). CDR3 length: 13 amino acids. The V and J ends lost 3 bases and 6 bases respectively, with 14 bases between them.

Notes on this clonotype: A read error may be the cause here, since a much bigger clone is one base away. The V call is TRBV7-9, the J call TRBJ1-4, with D unresolved. Germline CDR1 and CDR2: SEHNR and FQNEAQ (reference sequence). The V and J ends lost 6 bases and 4 bases respectively, with 3 bases between them. The CDR3 totals 11 residues. CDR3 in DNA: TGTGCCAGCAGTGATAATGAAAAACTGTTTTTT. Protein: CASSDNEKLFF.

The chain carries TRBV9 and TRBJ2-5; D is unresolved. V lost 0 bases to trimming and J lost 5 bases, with 8 bases between them. The germline V gene encodes CDR1 SGDLS and CDR2 YYNGEE. CDR3 size: 13 residues. CDR3 amino acids: CASSVGLAETQYF. In DNA form, the CDR3 reads TGTGCCAGCAGCGTAGGACTCGCTGAGACCCAGTACTTC.

This rearrangement joins TRBV7-2 to TRBJ2-7; 11 bases are a match to TRBD2. The CDR3 is 14 amino acids. Looked up from germline, CDR1 is SGHTA and CDR2 is FQGNSA. The J segment lost 4 bases and the V segment lost 3 bases, leaving 2 bases of the junction unmatched. This CDR3 is CASSFASGGYEQYF. The CDR3 DNA sequence: TGTGCCAGCAGCTTTGCTAGCGGGGGGTACGAGCAGTACTTC.

The chain uses TRBV29-1 and TRBJ1-3; D not certain. The CDR3 has 14 amino acids. Germline CDR1 and CDR2: SQVTM and ANQGSEA. V shed 4 bases and J shed 0 bases, with 10 bases lying between them. The CDR3 reads CSVGDGISGNTIYF. The CDR3 DNA follows: TGCAGCGTTGGAGACGGTATCTCTGGAAACACCATATATTTT.